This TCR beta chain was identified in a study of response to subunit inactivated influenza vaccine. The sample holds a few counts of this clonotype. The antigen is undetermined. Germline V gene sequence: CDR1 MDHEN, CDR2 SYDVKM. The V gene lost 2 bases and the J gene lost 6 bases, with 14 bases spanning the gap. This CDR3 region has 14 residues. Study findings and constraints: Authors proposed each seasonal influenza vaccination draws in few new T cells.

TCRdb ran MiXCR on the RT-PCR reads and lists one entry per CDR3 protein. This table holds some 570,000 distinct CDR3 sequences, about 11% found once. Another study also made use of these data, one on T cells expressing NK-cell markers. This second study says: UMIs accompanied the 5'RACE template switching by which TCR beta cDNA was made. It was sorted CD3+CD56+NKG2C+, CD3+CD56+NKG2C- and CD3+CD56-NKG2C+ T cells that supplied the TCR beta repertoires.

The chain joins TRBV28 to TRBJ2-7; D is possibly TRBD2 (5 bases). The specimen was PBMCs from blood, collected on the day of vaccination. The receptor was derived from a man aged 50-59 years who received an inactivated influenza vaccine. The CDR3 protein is CASSLGYLATEQYF. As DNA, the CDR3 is TGTGCCAGCAGTTTAGGATACCTAGCTACCGAGCAGTACTTC.